This T cell receptor (beta chain) comes out of a study of T cell responses to AZD1222 COVID-19 vaccine (dated by TCRdb to the early 2020s). Turning to the overall study: AZD1222 recipients whose second dose came at about 4 weeks and those whose second dose came at about 12 weeks were combined into one group, since spike-specific TCR depth and breadth did not differ between the two schedules. Trial participants were enrolled by age into 18-55, 56-69 and 70-plus year subgroups, with roughly 160, 29 and 62 TCR-sequenced participants respectively. TCR sequencing covered some 240 trial participants: around 210 given two doses of AZD1222 and 26 given two doses of MenACWY control vaccine. The paper's findings and limits, for the study overall: No day 14 peak-response samples were available, so repertoires were characterized only after the peak T cell response. Reportedly, almost half of the unique spike-specific TCRs recognized epitopes lying outside the regions that are mutated in the B.1.351 and B.1.1.7 variants. Only five or six AZD1222 recipients were SARS-CoV-2 seropositive at baseline, limiting conclusions about previously exposed vaccinees. Participants were mostly white British and included more females than males, and it was suggested by the authors that clonal diversity may have been underestimated. After two AZD1222 doses, both the breadth and the depth of spike-specific TCRs were significantly higher than at day 0 and than in MenACWY recipients. The 56-69-year group was small, and its depth increase did not reach significance, likely because of low power. The vaccine-associated CD4 TCRs covered the entire spike protein, and the dominant responses fell in regions 160-218 and 743-854.

A note on this clone: What antigen it recognizes has not been identified. One base away there is no much larger clone; base qualities are not given.

The meaning of the sample's time point label: baseline before first vaccination. Vaccinee samples were obtained from the UK trials COV001 and COV002, which included a single-blind randomized controlled phase 2/3 trial of AZD1222 (ChAdOx1 nCoV-19) in healthy adults. For TCRbeta chain sequencing, PBMC samples were collected from trial participants at day 0 and at day 28 after the second dose. CDR1 MNHEY and CDR2 SVGAGI are derived from the germline V gene. Deletion took 6 bases off V and 7 bases off J, with a span of 15 bases between the germline ends. From cysteine to phenylalanine, the CDR3 is 13 amino acids long. The kept DNA is CDR3 alone, 39 bases in frame from the first base. The CDR3 regions of human TCRbeta chains were subjected to immunosequencing. From the authors' description of their analysis: TCRs in the repertoires were matched against a reference library of SARS-CoV-2-specific TCRs that had been generated with the MIRA antigen-specificity platform. Breadth meant the fraction of unique TCRs that were SARS-CoV-2-associated, whereas depth meant the fraction of total T cells that were SARS-CoV-2-associated. Using the MIRA data, each spike-specific TCR was mapped to the spike region that the TCR reacts to and placed in a CD4 or CD8 class. Log10-transformed breadth and depth values were compared by one-way ANOVA with Sidak's multiple comparisons tests. The table was pulled from immuneACCESS by TCRdb, which kept in-frame rearrangements only. Such tables lose some clones; where checked, under half of the loss comes from unresolved V genes, and the rest has no known cause. For V, J and clone size, that table is used; D and trimming come from the DNA. The sample profile shows 95,000 to 150,000 clones; roughly 90% of them were found once. Under 9% of the sample goes to the ten largest clones.

This receptor was taken from an adult in good health. The sample here was peripheral blood, taken on day 0 of AZD1222 vaccination. The sequence links TRBV6-5 to TRBJ1-2; the D gene is perhaps TRBD1, on 5 matching bases. The CDR3 in this case is CASRRDLGTGYTF. The bases read TGTGCCAGCAGACGGGACCTCGGAACTGGCTACACCTTC.